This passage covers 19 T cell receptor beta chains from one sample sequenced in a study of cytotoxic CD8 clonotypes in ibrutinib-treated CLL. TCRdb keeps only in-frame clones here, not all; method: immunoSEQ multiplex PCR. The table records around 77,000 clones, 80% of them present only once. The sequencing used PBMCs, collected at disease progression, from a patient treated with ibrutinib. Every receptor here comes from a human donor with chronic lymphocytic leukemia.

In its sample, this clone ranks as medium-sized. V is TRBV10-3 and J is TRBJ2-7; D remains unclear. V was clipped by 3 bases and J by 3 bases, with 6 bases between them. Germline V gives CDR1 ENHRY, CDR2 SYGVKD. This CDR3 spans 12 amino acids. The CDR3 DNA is TGTGCCATCAGTGAAGGGTTCTACGAGCAGTACTTC. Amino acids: CAISEGFYEQYF.

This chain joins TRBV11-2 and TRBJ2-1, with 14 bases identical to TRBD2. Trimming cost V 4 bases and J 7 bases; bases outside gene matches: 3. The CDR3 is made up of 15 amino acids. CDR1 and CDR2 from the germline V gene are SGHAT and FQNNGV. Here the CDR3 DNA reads TGTGCCAGCAGCTCGGGACTAGCGGGAGTTAATGAGCAGTTCTTC. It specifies CASSSGLAGVNEQFF.

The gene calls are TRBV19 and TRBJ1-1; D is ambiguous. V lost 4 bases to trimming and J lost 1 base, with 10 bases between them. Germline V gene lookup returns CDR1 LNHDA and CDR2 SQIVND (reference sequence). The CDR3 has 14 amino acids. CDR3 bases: TGTGCCAGTAGTACGATTCTCAGGAACACTGAAGCTTTCTTT. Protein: CASSTILRNTEAFF.

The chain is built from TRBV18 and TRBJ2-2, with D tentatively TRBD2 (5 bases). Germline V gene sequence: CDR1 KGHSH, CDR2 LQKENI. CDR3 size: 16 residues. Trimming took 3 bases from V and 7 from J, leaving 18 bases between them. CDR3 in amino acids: CASSPRVYGVSGELFF. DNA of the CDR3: TGTGCCAGCTCACCGAGGGTCTATGGTGTTAGCGGGGAGCTGTTTTTT. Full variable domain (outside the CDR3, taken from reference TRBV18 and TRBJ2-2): NAGVMQNPRHLVRRRGQEARLRCSPMKGHSHVYWYRQLPEEGLKFMVYLQKENIIDESGMPKERFSAEFPKEGPSILRIQQVVRGDSAAYFCASSPRVYGVSGELFFGEGSRLTVL.

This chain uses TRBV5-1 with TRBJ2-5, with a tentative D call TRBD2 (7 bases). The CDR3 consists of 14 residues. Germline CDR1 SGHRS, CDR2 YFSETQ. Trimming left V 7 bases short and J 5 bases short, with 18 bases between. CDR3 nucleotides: TGCGCCAGCCTTAGCGGGCCCGGGGGCGAGACCCAGTACTTC. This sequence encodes CASLSGPGGETQYF.

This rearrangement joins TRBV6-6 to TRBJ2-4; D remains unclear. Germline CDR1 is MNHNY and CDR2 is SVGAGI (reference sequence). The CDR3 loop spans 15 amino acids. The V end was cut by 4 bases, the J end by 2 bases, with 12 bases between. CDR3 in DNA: TGTGCCAGCAGTTCCTCTTTCGGGTCCAAAAACATTCAGTACTTC. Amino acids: CASSSSFGSKNIQYF.

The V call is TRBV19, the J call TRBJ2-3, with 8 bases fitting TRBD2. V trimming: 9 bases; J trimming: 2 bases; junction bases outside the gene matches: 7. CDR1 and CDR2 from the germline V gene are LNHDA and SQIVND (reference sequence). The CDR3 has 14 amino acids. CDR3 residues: CASSSGSATDTQYF. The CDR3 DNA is TGTGCCAGCTCTAGCGGGTCTGCCACAGATACGCAGTATTTT.

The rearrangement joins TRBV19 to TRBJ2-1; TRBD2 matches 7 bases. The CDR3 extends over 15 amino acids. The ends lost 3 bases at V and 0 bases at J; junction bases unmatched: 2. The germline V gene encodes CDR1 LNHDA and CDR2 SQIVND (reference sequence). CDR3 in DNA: TGTGCCAGTAGTATTACGGGAGGCTCCTACAATGAGCAGTTCTTC. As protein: CASSITGGSYNEQFF.

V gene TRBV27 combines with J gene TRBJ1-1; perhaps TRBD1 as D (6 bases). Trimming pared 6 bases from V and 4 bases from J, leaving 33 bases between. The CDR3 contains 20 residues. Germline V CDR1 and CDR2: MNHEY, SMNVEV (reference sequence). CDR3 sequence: CASSPEAVGGRTLTRTEAFF. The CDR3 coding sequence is TGTGCCAGCAGCCCGGAGGCGGTTGGGGGCAGAACACTGACCCGCACTGAAGCTTTCTTT.

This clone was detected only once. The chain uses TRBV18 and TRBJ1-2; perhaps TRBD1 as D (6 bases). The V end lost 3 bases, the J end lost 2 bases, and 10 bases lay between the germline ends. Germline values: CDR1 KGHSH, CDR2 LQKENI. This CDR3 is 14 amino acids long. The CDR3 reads CASSPEQGNYGYTF. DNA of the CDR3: TGTGCCAGCTCACCGGAACAGGGAAACTATGGCTACACCTTC.

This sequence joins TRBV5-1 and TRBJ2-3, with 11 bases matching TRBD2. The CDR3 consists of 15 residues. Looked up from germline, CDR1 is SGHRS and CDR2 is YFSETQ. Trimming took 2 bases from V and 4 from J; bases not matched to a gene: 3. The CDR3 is CASSFSSGRADTQYF. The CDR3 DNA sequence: TGCGCCAGCAGCTTTAGTAGCGGGAGGGCAGATACGCAGTATTTT.

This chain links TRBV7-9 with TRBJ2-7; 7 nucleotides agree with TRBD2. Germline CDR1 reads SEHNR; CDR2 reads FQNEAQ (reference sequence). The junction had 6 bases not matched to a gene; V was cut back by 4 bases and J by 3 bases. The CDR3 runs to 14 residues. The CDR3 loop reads CASSSSTSLYEQYF. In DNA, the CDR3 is TGTGCCAGCAGCTCCTCGACTAGCCTCTACGAGCAGTACTTC.

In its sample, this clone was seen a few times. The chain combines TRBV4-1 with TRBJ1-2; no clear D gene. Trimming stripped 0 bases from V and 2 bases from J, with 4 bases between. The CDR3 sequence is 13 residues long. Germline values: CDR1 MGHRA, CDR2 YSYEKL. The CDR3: CASSQDLNYGYTF. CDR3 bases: TGCGCCAGCAGCCAAGATCTAAACTATGGCTACACCTTC.

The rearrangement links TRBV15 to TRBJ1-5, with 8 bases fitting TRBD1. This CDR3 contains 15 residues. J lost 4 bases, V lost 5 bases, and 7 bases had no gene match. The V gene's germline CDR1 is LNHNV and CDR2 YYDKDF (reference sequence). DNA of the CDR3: TGTGCCACCAGCGTCACAGGGGGTCTGAATCAGCCCCAGCATTTT. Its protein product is CATSVTGGLNQPQHF.

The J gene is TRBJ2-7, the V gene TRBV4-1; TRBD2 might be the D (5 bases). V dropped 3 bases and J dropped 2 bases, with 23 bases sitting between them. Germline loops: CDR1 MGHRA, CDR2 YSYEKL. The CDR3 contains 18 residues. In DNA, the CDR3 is TGCGCCAGCAGCCAGTTCAGTCTTAGGGAGTTTATCCCCTACGAGCAGTACTTC. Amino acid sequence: CASSQFSLREFIPYEQYF.

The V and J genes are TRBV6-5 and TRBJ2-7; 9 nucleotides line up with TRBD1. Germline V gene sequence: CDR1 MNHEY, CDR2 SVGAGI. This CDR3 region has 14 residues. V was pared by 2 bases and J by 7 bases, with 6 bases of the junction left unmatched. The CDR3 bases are TGTGCCAGCAGTTACGGGACAGGGAGATATGAGCAGTACTTC. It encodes CASSYGTGRYEQYF.

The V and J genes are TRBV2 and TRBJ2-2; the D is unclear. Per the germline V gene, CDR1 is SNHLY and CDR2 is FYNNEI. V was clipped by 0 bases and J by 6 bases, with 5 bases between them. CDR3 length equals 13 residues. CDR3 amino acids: CASSEARAGELFF. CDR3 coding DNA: TGTGCCAGCAGTGAAGCAAGGGCCGGGGAGCTGTTTTTT.

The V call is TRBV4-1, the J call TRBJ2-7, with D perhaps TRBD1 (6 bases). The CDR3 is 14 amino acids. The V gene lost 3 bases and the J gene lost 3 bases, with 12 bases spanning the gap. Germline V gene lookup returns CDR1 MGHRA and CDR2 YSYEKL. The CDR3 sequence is CASSQGHLLYEQYF. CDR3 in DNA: TGCGCCAGCAGCCAGGGACACCTACTCTACGAGCAGTACTTC.

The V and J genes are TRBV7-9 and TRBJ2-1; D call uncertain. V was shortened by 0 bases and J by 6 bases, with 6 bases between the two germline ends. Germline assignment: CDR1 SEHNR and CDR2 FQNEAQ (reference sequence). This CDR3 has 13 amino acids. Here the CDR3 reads CASSLAALNEQFF. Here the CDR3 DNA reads TGTGCCAGCAGCTTAGCCGCACTCAATGAGCAGTTCTTC.